This record concerns one T cell receptor (beta chain) sequence. The data originate from a study of blood T cell repertoires in COVID-19. Profiling relied on immunoSEQ multiplex PCR, and the TCRdb table lists in-frame clones only, not all of them. The data show some 170,000 clones, about 88% seen once. V was pared by 7 bases and J by 4 bases, with 9 bases of the junction left unmatched. The CDR3 is 15 amino acids. Germline loops: CDR1 SGHTA, CDR2 FQGNSA. Sample: peripheral blood. The TCR was taken from a man in his forties with acute or convalescent COVID-19. The chain carries TRBV7-2 and TRBJ2-1; TRBD1 agrees at 8 bases. In DNA form, the CDR3 reads TGTGCCAGCAACATCGGGACAGGCCTTTACAATGAGCAGTTCTTC. It translates to CASNIGTGLYNEQFF.